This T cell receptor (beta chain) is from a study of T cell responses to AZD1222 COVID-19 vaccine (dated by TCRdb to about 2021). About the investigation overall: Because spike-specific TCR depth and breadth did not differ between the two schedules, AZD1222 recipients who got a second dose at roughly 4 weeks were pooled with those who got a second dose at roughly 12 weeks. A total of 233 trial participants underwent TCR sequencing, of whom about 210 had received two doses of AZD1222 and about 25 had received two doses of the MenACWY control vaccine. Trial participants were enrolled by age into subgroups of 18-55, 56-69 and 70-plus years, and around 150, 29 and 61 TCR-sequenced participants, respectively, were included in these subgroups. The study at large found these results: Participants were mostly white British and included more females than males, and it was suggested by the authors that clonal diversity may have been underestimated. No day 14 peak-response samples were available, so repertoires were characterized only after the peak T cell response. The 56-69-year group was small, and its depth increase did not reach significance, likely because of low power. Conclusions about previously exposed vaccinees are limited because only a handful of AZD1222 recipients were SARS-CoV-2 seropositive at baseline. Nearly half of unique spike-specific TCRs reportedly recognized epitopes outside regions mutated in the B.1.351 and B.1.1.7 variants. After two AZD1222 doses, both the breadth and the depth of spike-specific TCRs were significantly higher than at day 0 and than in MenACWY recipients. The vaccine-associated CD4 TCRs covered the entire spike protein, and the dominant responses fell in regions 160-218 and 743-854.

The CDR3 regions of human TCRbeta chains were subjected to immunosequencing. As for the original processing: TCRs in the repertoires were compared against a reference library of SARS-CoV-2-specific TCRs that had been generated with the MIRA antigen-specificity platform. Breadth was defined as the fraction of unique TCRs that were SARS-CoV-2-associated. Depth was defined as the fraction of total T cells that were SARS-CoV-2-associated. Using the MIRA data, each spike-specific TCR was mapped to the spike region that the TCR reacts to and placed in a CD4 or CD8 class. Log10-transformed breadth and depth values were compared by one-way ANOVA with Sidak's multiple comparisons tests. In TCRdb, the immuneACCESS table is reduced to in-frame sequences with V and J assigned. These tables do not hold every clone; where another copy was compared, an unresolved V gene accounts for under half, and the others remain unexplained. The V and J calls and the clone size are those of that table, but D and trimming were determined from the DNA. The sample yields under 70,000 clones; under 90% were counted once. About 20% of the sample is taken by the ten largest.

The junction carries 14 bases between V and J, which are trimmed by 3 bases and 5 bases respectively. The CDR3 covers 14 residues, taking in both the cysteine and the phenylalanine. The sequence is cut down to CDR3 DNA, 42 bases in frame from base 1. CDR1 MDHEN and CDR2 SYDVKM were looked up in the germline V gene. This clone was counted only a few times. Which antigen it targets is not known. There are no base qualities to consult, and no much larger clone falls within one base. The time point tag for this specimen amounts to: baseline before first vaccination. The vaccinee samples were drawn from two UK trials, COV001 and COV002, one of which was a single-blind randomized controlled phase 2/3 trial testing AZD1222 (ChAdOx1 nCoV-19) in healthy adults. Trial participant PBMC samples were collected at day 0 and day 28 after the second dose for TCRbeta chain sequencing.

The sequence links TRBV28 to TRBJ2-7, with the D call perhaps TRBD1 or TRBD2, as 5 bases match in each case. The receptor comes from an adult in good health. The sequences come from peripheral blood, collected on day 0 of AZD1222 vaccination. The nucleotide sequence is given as TGTGCCAGCAGTTTTGTTTCAGGGACCGACGAGCAGTACTTC. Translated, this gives CASSFVSGTDEQYF.